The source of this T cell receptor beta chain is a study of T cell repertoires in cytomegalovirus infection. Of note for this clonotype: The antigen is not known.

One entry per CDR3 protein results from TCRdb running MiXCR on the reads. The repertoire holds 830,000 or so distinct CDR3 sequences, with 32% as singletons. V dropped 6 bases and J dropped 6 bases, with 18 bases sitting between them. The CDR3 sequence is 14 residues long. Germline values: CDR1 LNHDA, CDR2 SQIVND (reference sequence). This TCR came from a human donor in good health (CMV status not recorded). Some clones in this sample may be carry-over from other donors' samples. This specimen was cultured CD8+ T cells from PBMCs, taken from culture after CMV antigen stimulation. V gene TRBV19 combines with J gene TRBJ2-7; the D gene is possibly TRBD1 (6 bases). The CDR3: CASRGAGQTGEQYF. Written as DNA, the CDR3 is TGTGCCAGTAGGGGGGCGGGCCAGACGGGCGAGCAGTACTTC. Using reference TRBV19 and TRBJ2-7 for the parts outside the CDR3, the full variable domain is DGGITQSPKYLFRKEGQNVTLSCEQNLNHDAMYWYRQDPGQGLRLIYYSQIVNDFQKGDIAEGYSVSREKKESFPLTVTSAQKNPTAFYLCASRGAGQTGEQYFGPGTRLTVT.